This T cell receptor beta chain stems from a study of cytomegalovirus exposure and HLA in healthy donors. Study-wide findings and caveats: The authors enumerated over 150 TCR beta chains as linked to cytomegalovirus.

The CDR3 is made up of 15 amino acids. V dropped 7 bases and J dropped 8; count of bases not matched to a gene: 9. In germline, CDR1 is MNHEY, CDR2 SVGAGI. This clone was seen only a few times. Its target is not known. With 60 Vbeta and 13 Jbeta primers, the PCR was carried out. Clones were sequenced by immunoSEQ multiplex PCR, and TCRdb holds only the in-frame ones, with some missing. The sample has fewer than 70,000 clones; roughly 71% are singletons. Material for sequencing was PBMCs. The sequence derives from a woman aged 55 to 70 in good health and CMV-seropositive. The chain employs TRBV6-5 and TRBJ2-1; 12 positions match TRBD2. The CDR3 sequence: CASNRLAGVVDEQFF. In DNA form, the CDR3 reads TGTGCCAGCAACCGACTAGCGGGAGTCGTAGATGAGCAGTTCTTC.